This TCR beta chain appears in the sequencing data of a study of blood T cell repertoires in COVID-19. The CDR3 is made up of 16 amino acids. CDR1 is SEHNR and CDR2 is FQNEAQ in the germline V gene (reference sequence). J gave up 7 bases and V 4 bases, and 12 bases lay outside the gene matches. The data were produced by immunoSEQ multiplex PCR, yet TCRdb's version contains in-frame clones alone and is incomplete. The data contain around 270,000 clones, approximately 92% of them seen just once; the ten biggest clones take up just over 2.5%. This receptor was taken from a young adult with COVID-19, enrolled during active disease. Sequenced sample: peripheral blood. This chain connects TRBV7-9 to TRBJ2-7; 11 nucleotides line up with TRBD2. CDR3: CASSSTSGLAEIEQYF. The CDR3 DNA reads TGTGCCAGCAGCTCAACCTCGGGACTAGCGGAGATTGAGCAGTACTTC. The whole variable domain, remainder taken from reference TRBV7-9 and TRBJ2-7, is DTGVSQNPRHKITKRGQNVTFRCDPISEHNRLYWYRQTLGQGPEFLTYFQNEAQLEKSRLLSDRFSAERPKGSFSTLEIQRTEQGDSAMYLCASSSTSGLAEIEQYFGPGTRLTVT.